What follows describes a single T cell receptor beta chain. This specimen belongs to a study of control samples from healthy donors and cancer patients. Germline V CDR1 and CDR2: KGHDR, SFDVKD. With 4 bases removed from V and 2 bases from J, the gap between germline ends came to 18 bases. This CDR3 contains 17 residues. The method was immunoSEQ multiplex PCR; TCRdb's version includes in-frame clones alone and lacks a portion of them. Here the sample spans around 50,000 clones, around nine tenths being singletons. This clonotype was sampled from a man aged 40-55 years with colorectal cancer. Sequencing used PBMCs. The rearrangement links TRBV24-1 to TRBJ2-3; maybe TRBD1 (6 bases). In nucleotides, the CDR3 is TGTGCCACCAGTGACTCAGGGGCAGAACATCTCACAGATACGCAGTATTTT. The encoded protein is CATSDSGAEHLTDTQYF.